Listed below are T cell receptor beta chains from one sample, sequenced in a study of cytomegalovirus exposure and HLA in healthy donors. Measured with immunoSEQ multiplex PCR; TCRdb has only the in-frame clones, and not every one. The repertoire consists of some 150,000 clones, with roughly 80% occurring once and the leading ten covering about 6.9%. The sequenced sample consisted of PBMCs. These receptors were taken from a woman aged 40 to 50 in good health and CMV-seropositive. Both conserved end residues are part of each CDR3. A D gene is named only where the DNA matches it firmly. Clone size is given for some rows only: seen once, a few or many times, or a class if the clone is expanded.

D,J,size,V,DNA,CDR3
NA,TRBJ1-1,few,TRBV7-9,TGTGCCAGCAGCCCCCAAGTGGGGCCCACTGAAGCTTTCTTT,CASSPQVGPTEAFF
NA,TRBJ2-1,few,TRBV18,TGTGCCAGCTCACCTCAGGGTAAGGAGCAGTTCTTC,CASSPQGKEQFF
NA,TRBJ2-3,NA,TRBV18,TGTGCCAGCTCCCAGCGACAGGACCGCACAGATACGCAGTATTTT,CASSQRQDRTDTQYF
NA,TRBJ2-3,NA,TRBV5-1,TGCGCCAGCAGCGGAGGTAACGGAGGGGCTACAGATACGCAGTATTTT,CASSGGNGGATDTQYF
NA,TRBJ2-2,NA,TRBV5-1,TGCGCCAGCAGCGGGGGGTCGAACACCGGGGAGCTGTTTTTT,CASSGGSNTGELFF
NA,TRBJ1-2,NA,TRBV2,TGTGCCAGCAGGGACACGGCGTATGGCTACACCTTC,CASRDTAYGYTF
TRBD1,TRBJ2-5,NA,TRBV7-9,TGTGCCAGCAGCCCCCAAACTGGACAGGCACTCTACTTC,CASSPQTGQALYF
NA,TRBJ2-5,few,TRBV6-1,TGTGCCAGCAGTGAAGCGCGAGAGACCCAGTACTTC,CASSEARETQYF
NA,TRBJ2-7,NA,TRBV5-4,TGTGCCAGCAGCTTGCGTGATGGCGGCTACGAGCAGTACTTC,CASSLRDGGYEQYF
TRBD2,TRBJ2-2,NA,TRBV4-1,TGCGCCAGCAGCCAAACTCCGGTAGGCGGGGGGGCCACCGGGGAGCTGTTTTTT,CASSQTPVGGGATGELFF
NA,TRBJ2-2,few,TRBV10-1,TGCGCCAGCACGGGGGAAGGCGCCGGGGAGCTGTTTTTT,CASTGEGAGELFF
NA,TRBJ1-3,NA,TRBV2,TGTGCCAGCAGTGATAAGACAATTGGAAACACCATATATTTT,CASSDKTIGNTIYF
NA,TRBJ1-5,NA,TRBV6-5,TGTGCCAGCACCCCAGCGGGTAGCAATCAGCCCCAGCATTTT,CASTPAGSNQPQHF
NA,TRBJ1-1,NA,TRBV10-1,TGCGCCAGCAGTGGCGGCGGGGTGAGGACTGAAGCTTTCTTT,CASSGGGVRTEAFF
NA,TRBJ1-5,few,TRBV10-3,TGTGCCATCAGTGAGTCGGTTTTACTGCAGGGCCGTAATCAGCCCCAGCATTTT,CAISESVLLQGRNQPQHF
NA,TRBJ1-6,few,TRBV7-2,TGTGCCAGCAGCTTAGGGGCGGGGACGGATTCACCCCTCCACTTT,CASSLGAGTDSPLHF
TRBD1,TRBJ2-7,NA,TRBV19,TGTGCCAGTAGTAGGGACAGGGGGTACTTC,CASSRDRGYF
TRBD1,TRBJ2-2,NA,TRBV7-9,TGTGCCAGCAGCGGGGACAGGGACACCGGGGAGCTGTTTTTT,CASSGDRDTGELFF
TRBD1,TRBJ2-5,NA,TRBV4-1,TGCGCCAGCAGCCGGTCAGGGACAGTAGGTGTGGAGACCCAGTACTTC,CASSRSGTVGVETQYF
NA,TRBJ1-3,once,TRBV7-9,TGTGCCAGCAGCCGGGGTTCGCTCATCTCTGGAAACACCATATATTTT,CASSRGSLISGNTIYF
NA,TRBJ2-2,NA,TRBV30,TGTGCCTGGAGGGACAGCGTCAGGACCGGGGAGCTGTTTTTT,CAWRDSVRTGELFF
TRBD1,TRBJ2-7,NA,TRBV9,TGTGCCAGCAGCCCGAGACAGGGCCCCTACGAGCAGTACTTC,CASSPRQGPYEQYF
NA,TRBJ1-1,NA,TRBV6-5,TGTGCCAGCAGTTGGGGGGTGAACACTGAAGCTTTCTTT,CASSWGVNTEAFF
NA,TRBJ1-1,few,TRBV2,TGTGCCAGCCTCGAGGCAGACCAAGCTTTCTTT,CASLEADQAFF
NA,TRBJ1-4,NA,TRBV6-1,TGTGCCAGCAGTGACCGCCCAGGGGCGAGGGAAAAACTGTTTTTT,CASSDRPGAREKLFF
TRBD2,TRBJ2-7,NA,TRBV6-5,TGTGCCACCACGGGCGGGGGGGCCTACGAGCAGTACTTC,CATTGGGAYEQYF
NA,TRBJ1-1,NA,TRBV25-1,TGTGCCAGCAGTGAATTGTCGGGGACAAAGAACACTGAAGCTTTCTTT,CASSELSGTKNTEAFF
NA,TRBJ1-1,NA,TRBV7-9,TGTGCCAGCAGCTTAGACAGTGAAGCTTTCTTT,CASSLDSEAFF
TRBD1,TRBJ1-1,few,TRBV5-1,TGCGCCAGCAGCGCGGGACAGGATGTTTTCTTT,CASSAGQDVFF
NA,TRBJ2-3,NA,TRBV18,TGTGCCAGCTCACCCTCGAGCGGAAGAAGCACAGATACGCAGTATTTT,CASSPSSGRSTDTQYF
TRBD1,TRBJ1-5,NA,TRBV6-6,TGTGCCAGCAGCTCACAGGGGGGAAATCAGCCCCAGCATTTT,CASSSQGGNQPQHF
TRBD1,TRBJ1-1,NA,TRBV6-5,TGTGCCAGCAGACCGGGACAGGGCAGCGCTGAAGCTTTCTTT,CASRPGQGSAEAFF
TRBD1,TRBJ2-7,once,TRBV5-6,TGTGCCAGCAGCTTGGTCAGCTTCGGGACAGAAGAGTACGAGCAGTACTTC,CASSLVSFGTEEYEQYF
NA,TRBJ1-2,NA,TRBV30,TGTGCCTGGAGTCGATGGGGGCAGGATGGCTACACCTTC,CAWSRWGQDGYTF
NA,TRBJ1-3,NA,TRBV7-9,TGTGCCAGCAGCTCAGAACAGGGAAACACCATATATTTT,CASSSEQGNTIYF
TRBD1,TRBJ1-5,NA,TRBV23-1,TGCGCCAGCAGCTGGGACAGGCAGGGAGGTAGCAATCAGCCCCAGCATTTT,CASSWDRQGGSNQPQHF
NA,TRBJ1-4,NA,TRBV7-9,TGTTCCAGCAGCGCCCAGGCGGCGGGTAATGAAAAACTGTTTTTT,CSSSAQAAGNEKLFF
TRBD1,TRBJ1-6,NA,TRBV2,TGTGCCAGCAGCGGGGACAGTAATTCACCCCTCCACTTT,CASSGDSNSPLHF
TRBD1,TRBJ1-2,once,TRBV4-1,TGCGCCAGCAGCCAAGTACAGGGGGCTCAGAATGGCTACACCTTC,CASSQVQGAQNGYTF
NA,TRBJ1-2,NA,TRBV7-2,TGTGCCAGCAGCTTAGACAGCCCTGGCTACACCTTC,CASSLDSPGYTF
TRBD1,TRBJ1-5,NA,TRBV5-5,TGTGCCAGCAGCTTGGGTCCCGGGACAGGGACTCAGCCCCAGCATTTT,CASSLGPGTGTQPQHF
TRBD2,TRBJ2-1,NA,TRBV15,TGTGCCACCAGCAGGGGACTAGCGGGAGACAATGAGCAGTTCTTC,CATSRGLAGDNEQFF